This T cell receptor (beta chain) was identified in a study of beta chain features in type 1 diabetes. Study at large: Sorted cells, about 99 million in number, were examined across all samples.

Study results and caveats: Within patients, naive, central memory and Treg TCRB repertoires seemed more similar than within healthy donors.

The germline V gene has CDR1 GTSNPN and CDR2 SVGIG (reference sequence). V was cut by 3 bases and J by 7 bases, with 16 bases left in between. CDR3 length: 13 amino acids. Expressed TCRB transcripts got sequenced, as all isolated RNA was reverse transcribed. Profiled with immunoSEQ multiplex PCR; TCRdb holds only in-frame clones, not every one. Of some 45,000 clones in the sample, around 50% were seen once. A note on this clone: Its antigen is undetermined.

Sequencing was performed on Tregs from blood. The chain uses TRBV30 and TRBJ2-7; maybe TRBD1 (6 bases). The TCR originated in a woman between 18 and 30 years old in good health. This CDR3 is CAWSKDRFWEQYF. The CDR3 bases are TGTGCCTGGAGCAAAGACAGGTTTTGGGAGCAGTACTTC.